These 11 T cell receptor beta chains share one sample of origin, sequenced in a study of OX40 agonist ivuxolimab in advanced cancers. The table came from immunoSEQ multiplex PCR; TCRdb's copy has only in-frame clones and leaves some out. Here the sample spans 30,000 to 45,000 clones, around 82% being singletons. This material consisted of CD4+ or CD8+ T cells sorted from blood, taken in a trial of the OX40 agonist ivuxolimab. The receptors were gathered from an adult with an advanced solid tumor such as melanoma, head and neck, liver or kidney cancer.

The genes are TRBV4-1 and TRBJ2-5, with D perhaps matching TRBD1 (5 bases). This CDR3 is 14 amino acids long. The germline V gene encodes CDR1 MGHRA and CDR2 YSYEKL. V lost 0 bases to trimming and J lost 9 bases, with 14 bases between them. This CDR3 is CASSQDGQGRAQYF. As DNA, the CDR3 is TGCGCCAGCAGCCAAGATGGGCAGGGTAGGGCCCAGTACTTC.

The V and J genes are TRBV6-5 and TRBJ1-1, with TRBD1 as a possible D gene (5 bases). The germline V gene has CDR1 MNHEY and CDR2 SVGAGI. Trimming pared 1 base from V and 1 base from J, leaving 13 bases between. The CDR3 is made up of 16 amino acids. CDR3: CASSYYDYGGNTEAFF. In nucleotides, the CDR3 is TGTGCCAGCAGTTACTACGACTATGGGGGGAACACTGAAGCTTTCTTT.

The rearrangement uses TRBV2 and TRBJ2-6; D is ambiguous. The V gene lost 7 bases and the J gene lost 0 bases, with 7 bases spanning the gap. The germline V gene has CDR1 SNHLY and CDR2 FYNNEI. This CDR3 comprises 14 residues. The CDR3 is CASIPVSGANVLTF. CDR3 DNA sequence: TGTGCCAGCATTCCGGTCTCTGGGGCCAACGTCCTGACTTTC.

The chain employs TRBV19 and TRBJ2-2; weak D call: TRBD2 (7 bases). CDR3 length equals 16 residues. The V end lost 5 bases, the J end lost 6 bases, and 19 bases lay between the germline ends. Germline-derived CDR1 and CDR2 are LNHDA and SQIVND (reference sequence). CDR3: CASSSSFDGGPGELFF. The DNA of the CDR3 is TGTGCCAGTAGTTCAAGCTTTGACGGGGGGCCCGGGGAGCTGTTTTTT.

This sequence joins TRBV27 and TRBJ1-2, with a weak D call TRBD1 (5 bases). V lost 5 bases and J 8 bases, leaving 15 bases between the germline ends. Germline loops: CDR1 MNHEY, CDR2 SMNVEV (reference sequence). The CDR3 contains 13 residues. The CDR3 DNA follows: TGTGCCAGCAGTCCCACGATGCGGGGCGGCTACACCTTC. This codes for CASSPTMRGGYTF.

Points on this clone: Being one base from a much bigger clone, this may be a read error. This chain joins TRBV6-5 and TRBJ1-2, with D tentatively TRBD1 (5 bases). Germline assignment: CDR1 MNHEY and CDR2 SVGAGI. Trimming shortened V by 2 bases and J by 4 bases, and 14 bases separated the two germline ends. This CDR3 spans 15 amino acids. The CDR3 here is CASSYPNEGRYGYTF. The CDR3 region has the DNA TGTGCCAGCAGTTACCCGAACGAGGGGCGCTATGGCTACACCTTC.

J is TRBJ1-3 and V is TRBV15, with 7 bases fitting TRBD1. The germline gives CDR1 LNHNV, CDR2 YYDKDF (reference sequence). This CDR3 spans 17 amino acids. The V segment lost 0 bases and the J segment 4 bases; nucleotides outside the gene matches: 9. CDR3 loop: CATSRDPPGTAGNTIYF. CDR3 nucleotide sequence: TGTGCCACCAGCAGAGACCCCCCCGGGACAGCCGGAAACACCATATATTTT.

This chain connects TRBV6-6 to TRBJ1-3; 7 nucleotides match TRBD1. CDR1 and CDR2 (germline): MNHNY, SVGAGI (reference sequence). The CDR3 consists of 16 residues. J was trimmed by 2 bases and V by 5 bases; bases with no gene match: 9. In DNA form, the CDR3 reads TGTGCCAGCAGTCCCTCCCGAGACAGGGCTGGAAACACCATATATTTT. The encoded protein is CASSPSRDRAGNTIYF.

This chain links TRBV7-2 with TRBJ1-2; 8 nucleotides agree with TRBD1. Looked up from germline, CDR1 is SGHTA and CDR2 is FQGNSA. The CDR3 length is 16 residues. The trim removed 5 bases at V and 5 bases at J, leaving 13 bases unmatched. CDR3 sequence reads: CASSPQSGTGLYGYTF. The DNA of the CDR3 is TGTGCCAGCAGCCCTCAATCCGGGACAGGCCTTTATGGCTACACCTTC.

The chain combines TRBV11-3 with TRBJ2-2, with TRBD2 as a possible D gene (5 bases). V gave up 1 base and J gave up 5 bases, with 8 bases separating them. In germline, CDR1 is SGHNT, CDR2 YENEEA. The CDR3 is 14 residues long. In nucleotides, the CDR3 is TGTGCCAGCAGCTTAGGGCGGAGGACCGGGGAGCTGTTTTTT. Protein: CASSLGRRTGELFF.

The chain has TRBV4-2 and TRBJ1-2; TRBD1 agrees at 8 bases. V lost 5 bases and J lost 1; bases outside the gene matches: 6. This CDR3 is built from 15 residues. The germline V gene encodes CDR1 LGHNA and CDR2 YNFKEQ. The CDR3 DNA follows: TGTGCCAGCAGCGCGACAGGGGTTCTTAACTATGGCTACACCTTC. Protein product: CASSATGVLNYGYTF.